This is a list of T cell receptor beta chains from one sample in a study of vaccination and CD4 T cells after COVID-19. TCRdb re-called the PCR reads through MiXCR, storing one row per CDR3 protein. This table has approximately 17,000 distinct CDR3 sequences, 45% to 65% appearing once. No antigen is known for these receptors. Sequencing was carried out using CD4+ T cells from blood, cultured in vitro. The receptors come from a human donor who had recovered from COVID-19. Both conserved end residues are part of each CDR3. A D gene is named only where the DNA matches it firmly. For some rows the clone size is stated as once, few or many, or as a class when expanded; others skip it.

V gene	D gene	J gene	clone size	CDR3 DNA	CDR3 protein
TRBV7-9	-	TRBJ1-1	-	TGTGCCAGCAGCTTATCAGGGTTAATGAACACTGAAGCTTTCTTT	CASSLSGLMNTEAFF
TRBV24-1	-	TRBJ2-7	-	TGTGCCACCAGTGCTGGGCAGGGACTGGGCGAGCAGTACTTC	CATSAGQGLGEQYF
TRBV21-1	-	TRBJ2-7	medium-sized	-	CASTNQTSMYLCATDSSSYEQYF
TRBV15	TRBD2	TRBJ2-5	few	TGTGCCACCAGCCCCACGGGACTAGACCAAGAGACCCAGTACTTC	CATSPTGLDQETQYF
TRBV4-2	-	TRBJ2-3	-	TGTGCCAGCAGCCAAGACCAAGCGGCGGGACCCCGCACAGATACGCAGTATTTT	CASSQDQAAGPRTDTQYF
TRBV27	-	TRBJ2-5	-	TGTGCCAGCAGTTTAAGGAGGTTACAAGAGACCCAGTACTTC	CASSLRRLQETQYF
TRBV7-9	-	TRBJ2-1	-	TGTGCCAGCAGCCGACTCGCATACAATGAGCAGTTCTTC	CASSRLAYNEQFF
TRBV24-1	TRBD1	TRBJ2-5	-	TGTGCCACCAGTGCCCCAAAAATCGGACAGGGAGTCCAAGAGACCCAGTACTTC	CATSAPKIGQGVQETQYF
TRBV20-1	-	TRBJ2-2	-	TGCAGTGCTAGTCTCGGGTACGGGGAGCTGTTTTTT	CSASLGYGELFF
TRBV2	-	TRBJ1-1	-	TGTGCCAGCAGGGAGTTGGGGACTGAAGCTTTCTTT	CASRELGTEAFF
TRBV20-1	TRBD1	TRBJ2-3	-	TGCAGTGCTAGAGATCACGTGGGGACAGGGTTGTATTTT	CSARDHVGTGLYF
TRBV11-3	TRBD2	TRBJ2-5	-	TGTGCCAGCAGCTTAGGAGGACTAGCGGGAGGTCGGGAGACCCAGTACTTC	CASSLGGLAGGRETQYF
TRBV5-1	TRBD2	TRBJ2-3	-	TGCGCCAGCGGCCGGGGCAGCGGGGACACAGATACGCAGTATTTT	CASGRGSGDTDTQYF
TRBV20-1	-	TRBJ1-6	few	TGCAGTGCTAGGGAACAGGGCCTAAATTCACCCCTCCACTTT	CSAREQGLNSPLHF
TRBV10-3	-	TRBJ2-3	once	TGTGCCATCAGTGAGTCTCGGGACCCCACAGATACGCAGTATTTT	CAISESRDPTDTQYF
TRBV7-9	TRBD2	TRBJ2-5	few	TGTGCCAGCGTGCCGGGACTAGCTCTGGAGACCCAGTACTTC	CASVPGLALETQYF
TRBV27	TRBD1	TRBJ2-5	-	TGTGCCAGCAGCGTATGGGGACAGGGGCAAGAGACCCAGTACTTC	CASSVWGQGQETQYF
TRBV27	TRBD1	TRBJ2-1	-	TGTGCCAGCAACAAACTCGGACAGGGGGCGCGGAATGAGCAGTTCTTC	CASNKLGQGARNEQFF
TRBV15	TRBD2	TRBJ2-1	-	TGTGCCACCAGAGTCTGGAGCGGGGACAATGAGCAGTTCTTC	CATRVWSGDNEQFF
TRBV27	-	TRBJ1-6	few	TGTGCCAGCAGTCTCCTTTCCCATAATTCACCCCTCCACTTT	CASSLLSHNSPLHF
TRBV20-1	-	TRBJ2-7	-	TGCAGTGCTAGAGATGTCGTTAAGGCGTACGAGCAGTACTTC	CSARDVVKAYEQYF
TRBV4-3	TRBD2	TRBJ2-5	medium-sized	TGCGCCAGCAGCCCTACTAACCTAGGGACTAGCGGGAGTGGCGAGACCCAGTACTTC	CASSPTNLGTSGSGETQYF
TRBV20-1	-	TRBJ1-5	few	TGCAGTGCTAGAGGGACCCTGGGGTTCGACAATCAGCCCCAGCATTTT	CSARGTLGFDNQPQHF
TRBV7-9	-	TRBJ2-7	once	TGTGCCAGCAGCTTAAATCAAGGTGCCTACGAGCAGTACTTC	CASSLNQGAYEQYF
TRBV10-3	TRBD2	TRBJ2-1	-	TGTGCCACCGGACTAGCGGAATCCTACAATGAGCAGTTCTTC	CATGLAESYNEQFF
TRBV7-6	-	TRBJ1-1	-	TGTGCCAGCAGCCTCACACAGCACAGCACTGAAGCTTTCTTT	CASSLTQHSTEAFF
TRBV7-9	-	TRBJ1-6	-	TGTGCCAGCAGCTTAGTTGCTAATTCACCCCTCCACTTT	CASSLVANSPLHF
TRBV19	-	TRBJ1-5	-	TGTGCCAGTAGTATCCGGCGGGATCAGCCCCAGCATTTT	CASSIRRDQPQHF
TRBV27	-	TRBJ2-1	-	TGTGCCAGCAGCCCTAGGGGGGATTCCTACAATGAGCAGTTCTTC	CASSPRGDSYNEQFF
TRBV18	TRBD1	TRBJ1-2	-	TGTGCCAGCTCACCCCGGACAGGGGGCGGCTATGGCTACACCTTC	CASSPRTGGGYGYTF
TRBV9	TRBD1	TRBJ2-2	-	TGTGCCAGCAGCGGTCGTATGGGACAGGTGACCGGGGAGCTGTTTTTT	CASSGRMGQVTGELFF
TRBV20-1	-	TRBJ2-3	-	TGCAGTGCTAGCCCCTGGGTTGGGGACACAGATACGCAGTATTTT	CSASPWVGDTDTQYF
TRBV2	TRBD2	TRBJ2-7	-	TGTGCCAGCAGTAAAGCTAGCGGATCGTACGAGCAGTACTTC	CASSKASGSYEQYF
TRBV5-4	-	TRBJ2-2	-	TGTGCCAGCAGCTTGTCAAGTGTTTTCACCGGGGAGCTGTTTTTT	CASSLSSVFTGELFF
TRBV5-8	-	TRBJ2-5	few	TGTGCCAGCTGGTCCTTCCTCAGGGAGACCCAGTACTTC	CASWSFLRETQYF
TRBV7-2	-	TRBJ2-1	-	TGTGCCAGCAGCTTGGGCCGCGCCTACAATGAGCAGTTCTTC	CASSLGRAYNEQFF
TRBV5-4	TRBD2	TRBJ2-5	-	TGTGCCAGCAGCCGAAGACTAGCCGATCAAGAGACCCAGTACTTC	CASSRRLADQETQYF
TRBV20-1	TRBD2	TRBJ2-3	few	TGCAGTGCTAGACCGACTAGCGGGGGATTTTCGGATACGCAGTATTTT	CSARPTSGGFSDTQYF
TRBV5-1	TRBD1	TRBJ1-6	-	TGCGCCAGCAGTGAGGGACAGGGGGCTTACTCACCCCTCCACTTT	CASSEGQGAYSPLHF
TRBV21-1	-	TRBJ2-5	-	TGTGCCAGCAACGGGACCCAGTACTTC	CASNGTQYF
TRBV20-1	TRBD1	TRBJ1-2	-	TGCAGTGCTAGGGCACAGGGGGCGCGGAGAGATGGCTACACCTTC	CSARAQGARRDGYTF
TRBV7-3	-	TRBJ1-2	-	TGTGCCAGCAGCTTAACGGCAGGGGACGGCCTCTATGGCTACACCTTC	CASSLTAGDGLYGYTF
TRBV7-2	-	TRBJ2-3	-	TGTGCCAGCAGCCCTGGGGTCTTCACAGATACGCAGTATTTT	CASSPGVFTDTQYF
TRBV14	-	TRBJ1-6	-	TGTGCCAGCAGGACCGGGATAGAGGGTTCACCCCTCCACTTT	CASRTGIEGSPLHF
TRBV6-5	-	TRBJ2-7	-	TGTGCCAGCAGTTACGGGGGGTCAGGGTCCCCCTCCTACGAGCAGTACTTC	CASSYGGSGSPSYEQYF
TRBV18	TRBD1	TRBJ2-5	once	TGTGCCAGCTCAGCGGGTCGGGACAGCAAAGAGACCCAGTACTTC	CASSAGRDSKETQYF
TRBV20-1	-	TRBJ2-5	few	TGCAGTGCCCGGGCGGCGGGTGCCCAGTACTTC	CSARAAGAQYF
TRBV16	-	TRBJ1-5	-	TGTGCCAGCAGCCATCGACTAGGGGACAGCAATCAGCCCCAGCATTTT	CASSHRLGDSNQPQHF
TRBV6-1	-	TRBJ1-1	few	TGTGCCAGCAGAGAACCGGGACAAACGAACACTGAAGCTTTCTTT	CASREPGQTNTEAFF
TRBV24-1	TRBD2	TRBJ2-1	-	TGTGCCACCAGTGATTTCCCCCTGGGGGGGGGATCCGGAAATGAGCAGTTCTTC	CATSDFPLGGGSGNEQFF
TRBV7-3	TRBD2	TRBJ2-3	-	TGTGCCAGCAGCTTTCAGGGCGGGAGGAGGTCAGATACGCAGTATTTT	CASSFQGGRRSDTQYF
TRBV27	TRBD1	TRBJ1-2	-	TGTGCCAGCGGACCAACCGGGACAGGGGTTTATGGCTACACCTTC	CASGPTGTGVYGYTF
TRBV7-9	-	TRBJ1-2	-	TGTGCCAGCAGCCCGGCGGGGCGGCAGGCTAACTATGGCTACACCTTC	CASSPAGRQANYGYTF
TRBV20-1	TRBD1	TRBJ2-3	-	TGCAGTGCTATGTTAGGACAGGGGACAGATACGCAGTATTTT	CSAMLGQGTDTQYF
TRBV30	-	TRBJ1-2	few	TGTGCCTGGACCTGGGGGGGGAGCTACACCTTC	CAWTWGGSYTF
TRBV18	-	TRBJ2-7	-	TGTGCCAGCTCACCAGGGACCGAGCAGTACTTC	CASSPGTEQYF
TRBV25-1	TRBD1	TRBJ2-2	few	TGTGCCAGCGGACAAGGACCGGGACAGGGGGGGTCGGGGGAGCTGTTTTTT	CASGQGPGQGGSGELFF
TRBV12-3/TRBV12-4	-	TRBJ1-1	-	TGTGCCAGCAGAGAACGCCGACAGGAAGCTTTCTTT	CASRERRQEAFF
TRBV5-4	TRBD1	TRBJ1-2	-	TGTGCCAGCAGCTGGGCGACAGGGGACTATGGCTACACCTTC	CASSWATGDYGYTF
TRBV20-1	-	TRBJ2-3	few	TGCAGTGCTAGAGCGGCGAGCCTCAGCACAGATACGCAGTATTTT	CSARAASLSTDTQYF